The 9 T cell receptor beta chains presented below share a single source sample, sequenced in a study of blood T cells in healthy people across ages. Alongside a J-beta primer mix, a sample-barcoded 5' primer served in a second PCR lasting roughly 6 to 12 cycles. TCRdb ran MiXCR on the 5' RACE reads and lists one entry per CDR3 protein. The data hold 1.5 million to 2 million distinct CDR3 sequences, with around half observed a single time. Sequenced input: blood. All receptors come from a woman aged 40 to 55 in good health.

This clonotype was detected ten times or more. This chain links TRBV12-3 or TRBV12-4 with TRBJ2-7; D ambiguous. The ends were cut back, 5 bases at V and 3 bases at J, with 8 bases in the middle. The CDR3 consists of 12 residues. The CDR3 nucleotides read TGTGCCAGCAGTAGAGTAAGCTACGAGCAGTACTTC. It is translated as CASSRVSYEQYF.

This chain links TRBV27 with TRBJ2-7; D remains unclear. This CDR3 comprises 15 residues. CDR1 MNHEY and CDR2 SMNVEV come from the germline V gene (reference sequence). V was clipped by 6 bases and J by 3 bases, with 18 bases between them. The CDR3 DNA follows: TGTGCCAGCAGCCTCCTCCCTTTCAGAGACTACGAGCAGTACTTC. Translated: CASSLLPFRDYEQYF.

The DNA of the CDR3 is TGTGCCAGCAGCGTAGGTGGGCTCCAGACTCCTGTGAAGCAGTACTTC. It encodes CASSVGGLQTPVKQYF. The chain is built from TRBV9 and TRBJ2-5; D call uncertain. V lost 0 bases to trimming and J lost 11 bases, with 23 bases between them. The CDR3 is 16 amino acids. Germline CDR1 SGDLS, CDR2 YYNGEE.

The chain's CDR3 is CASSWTGTGNQPQHF. Here the CDR3 DNA reads TGTGCCAGCAGCTGGACAGGTACCGGCAATCAGCCCCAGCATTTT. The chain recombines TRBV6-1 with TRBJ1-5, with 7 bases lining up with TRBD1. The germline CDR1 and CDR2 sequences are MNHNS and SASEGT. The length of the CDR3 is 15 residues. Trimming removed 6 bases from V and 2 bases from J; junction bases left unmatched: 7.

This clonotype was observed a few times. The V gene is TRBV6-1, the J gene TRBJ2-3, with D hard to call. Per the germline V gene, CDR1 is MNHNS and CDR2 is SASEGT. CDR3 length equals 12 residues. The ends were cut back, 1 base at V and 7 bases at J, with 6 bases in the middle. The CDR3 sequence is CASSEDSYTQYF. The CDR3 bases are TGTGCCAGCAGTGAAGACTCCTATACGCAGTATTTT.

This clonotype has just a few counts. The CDR3 region is CASSEWGQTGDGYTF. DNA for the CDR3: TGTGCCAGCAGTGAATGGGGCCAAACAGGGGATGGCTACACCTTC. This rearrangement joins TRBV25-1 to TRBJ1-2; 7 bases map to TRBD1. CDR1 and CDR2 from the germline V gene are MGHDK and SYGVNS. The CDR3 runs 15 residues. The V and J ends lost 1 base and 6 bases, in that order; junction bases with no gene match: 8.

The chain recombines TRBV7-6 with TRBJ2-5, with 7 bases that match TRBD1. This CDR3 has 16 residues. Per the germline V gene, CDR1 is SGHVS and CDR2 is FNYEAQ. With 0 bases clipped from V and 5 bases from J, the junction kept 9 bases outside the gene matches. The CDR3 here is CASSLAGGEVAETQYF. In DNA form, the CDR3 reads TGTGCCAGCAGCTTAGCAGGGGGCGAAGTTGCGGAGACCCAGTACTTC.

The chain joins TRBV2 to TRBJ2-5; possibly TRBD1 for D (6 bases). The germline V and J ends were trimmed by 7 bases and 7 bases, with 13 bases remaining between them. CDR3 size: 12 residues. CDR1 and CDR2 (germline): SNHLY, FYNNEI. CDR3 DNA: TGTGCCAGCAACCGGGACACATGGACCCAGTACTTC. This codes for CASNRDTWTQYF.

The rearrangement links TRBV4-2 to TRBJ1-5; D is unresolved. Looked up from germline, CDR1 is LGHNA and CDR2 is YNFKEQ. This CDR3 is built from 15 residues. Trimming took off 0 bases at V and 6 bases at J, with 12 bases between the two ends. The CDR3 loop reads CASSQDGKGSQPQHF. The CDR3 coding sequence is TGTGCCAGCAGCCAAGATGGAAAGGGAAGTCAGCCCCAGCATTTT.